A selection of T cell receptor beta chains follows, all from one sample in a study of metastatic and nonmetastatic thyroid tumors. TCRdb re-called the PCR reads via MiXCR. The profile shows 40,000 or so clones, about 15% of them singletons. Sequencing input: tumor tissue. These receptors were collected from a female donor with papillary thyroid cancer or a benign thyroid nodule (not recorded which). Some clones in this sample may be carry-over from other donors' samples. The CDR3 runs from the conserved cysteine through the conserved F or W. The D gene is left open where the match is weak. The size entry is marked missing in some rows and otherwise reads once, few, many or a size class.

v_call	j_call	d_call	clone_size	cdr3_nt	cdr3_aa
TRBV6-1	TRBJ2-7	.	few	TGTGCCAGCTGGACCTCACCCTACGAGCAGTACTTC	CASWTSPYEQYF
TRBV5-1	TRBJ1-4	.	.	TGCGCCAGCAGCCCCGGAGGGACGACCGGAGGAAAACTGTTTTTT	CASSPGGTTGGKLFF
TRBV13	TRBJ2-2	.	many	TGTGCCAGCAGCCGCGACAGAATGACCGGGGAGCTGTTTTTT	CASSRDRMTGELFF
TRBV28	TRBJ2-2	.	few	TGTGCCGGCAGTTTTGGATCCGGGGAGTTGTTTTTT	CAGSFGSGELFF
TRBV27	TRBJ2-7	.	many	TGTGCCAGCAGTTTAAGGGGCAACCTCGGCGAGCAGTACTTC	CASSLRGNLGEQYF
TRBV30	TRBJ1-4	.	many	TGTGCCTGGAGTTCCCGGGCCTCAGGGGCGGAAAAACTGTTTTTT	CAWSSRASGAEKLFF
TRBV12-3/TRBV12-4	TRBJ2-7	TRBD1	many	TGTGCCAGCAGATTACAGAGGGGGCCGTACGAGCAGTACTTC	CASRLQRGPYEQYF
TRBV5-1	TRBJ2-1	TRBD2	.	TGCCCCACCAGCTTGCGGCGGGACTACGAGCAGTTCTTC	CPTSLRRDYEQFF
TRBV7-8	TRBJ2-3	.	.	TGTGCAAGCACCGAGGGGACTGGCAGCACAGATACGCAGTATTTT	CASTEGTGSTDTQYF
TRBV5-1	TRBJ1-3	.	many	TGCGCCAGCAGCGCAGCGAACTCTGGAAACACCATATATTTT	CASSAANSGNTIYF
TRBV19	TRBJ2-6	.	few	TGTGCCAGTGGGGAGGATAGATCTGGGGCCAACGTCCTGACTTTC	CASGEDRSGANVLTF
TRBV11-2	TRBJ2-4	.	many	TGTGCCAGCAGCTTAGACGGGGTGGCCAAAAACATTCAGTACTTC	CASSLDGVAKNIQYF
TRBV5-1	TRBJ1-3	.	many	TGCGCCAGCAGCTGGGAAGGAAACACCATATATTTT	CASSWEGNTIYF
TRBV5-4	TRBJ1-6	TRBD1	few	TGTGCCAGCAGCCCAGGACAGGCGAATATGGGGCCCCTCCACTTT	CASSPGQANMGPLHF
TRBV20-1	TRBJ1-1	.	many	TGCAGTGCTGTGGAGGACAGCTACACTGAAGCTTTCTTT	CSAVEDSYTEAFF
TRBV20-1	TRBJ1-5	.	.	TGCAGTGCGGCCCCGGGACCCCAGCGTCAGCCCCAGCATTTT	CSAAPGPQRQPQHF
TRBV19	TRBJ1-2	.	many	TGTGCCAGTAGGGAAGGACAGTACTATGGCTACACCTTC	CASREGQYYGYTF
TRBV20-1	TRBJ2-1	.	many	TGCAGCATGGTGCGGGAAAGAAACAATGAGCAGTTCTTC	CSMVRERNNEQFF
TRBV7-2	TRBJ1-1	.	many	TGTGCCGTCAGACGGGGGAACACTGAAGCTTTCTTT	CAVRRGNTEAFF
TRBV5-1	TRBJ2-5	.	many	TGCGCCAGCAGCTTGGCTCTGGGGATGGCCCAGTACTTC	CASSLALGMAQYF
TRBV3-1	TRBJ2-4	TRBD1	many	TGTGCCAGCAGCCAAGATTTAGGGGGCGCGAACATTCAGTACTTC	CASSQDLGGANIQYF
TRBV11-3	TRBJ1-1	.	many	TGTGCCAGCAGCTTTAACCAGCCCATGAACACTGAAGCTTTCTTT	CASSFNQPMNTEAFF
TRBV2	TRBJ2-2	TRBD2	.	TGTGCCAGCACCCTGGGGTGCGGGAGGGCCAACACCGGGCAGCTGTTTTTT	CASTLGCGRANTGQLFF
TRBV11-2	TRBJ2-3	TRBD1	many	TGTGCCAGCAGCCCAATTCAGGGGGCGAGAAACACAGATACGCAGTATTTT	CASSPIQGARNTDTQYF
TRBV7-9	TRBJ2-1	TRBD1	many	TGTGCCAGCAGCTTAGATAAGTCGGGCGACAGGGATAAGCAGTTCTTC	CASSLDKSGDRDKQFF
TRBV4-1	TRBJ1-5	.	.	TGCACCAGCAGCCAAGGGGGTCCCGCTAACCCGAATCAGCCCCAGCATTTT	CTSSQGGPANPNQPQHF
TRBV5-1	TRBJ2-2	.	many	TGCGCCAGCAGCTTGGACGGAGGTTCCGCCGGGGAGCTGTTTTTT	CASSLDGGSAGELFF
TRBV4-1	TRBJ2-7	TRBD2	many	TGCGCCAGCAGCCTTACACTAGCGGGAGATTACGAGCAGTACTTC	CASSLTLAGDYEQYF
TRBV5-4	TRBJ2-7	.	.	TGTGCCACCAGCTGGGGGACATCCGGCGAGTGGGACTTC	CATSWGTSGEWDF
TRBV6-1	TRBJ1-2	.	many	TGTGCCAGCAGTCCCGGGCCTAACTATGGCTACACCTTC	CASSPGPNYGYTF
TRBV15	TRBJ2-7	TRBD2	many	TGTGCCACCAGCAGGGGACTAGCGGACCACGAGCAGTACTTC	CATSRGLADHEQYF
TRBV6-5	TRBJ2-5	.	few	TGTGCCAGCAGTTATATGGCAGGGGACGGTGAGACCCAGTACTTC	CASSYMAGDGETQYF
TRBV20-1	TRBJ2-7	TRBD2	many	TGCAGTGCTAGCCCTCAGCGGGACTCCTACGAGCAGTACTTC	CSASPQRDSYEQYF